A selection of T cell receptor beta chains follows, all from one sample in a study of T cell repertoires in cytomegalovirus infection. TCRdb called the reads again in MiXCR, with one record for every CDR3 protein. The sample carries 900,000 to 950,000 distinct CDR3 sequences, under 40% recorded once. For these TCRs, the target antigens are not known. Here the sequenced sample was cultured CD8+ T cells from PBMCs, taken from culture after CMV antigen stimulation. The receptors originated from a human donor in good health (CMV status not recorded). Some clones in this sample may be carry-over from other donors' samples. CDR3s include the opening cysteine and the closing phenylalanine or tryptophan. A D gene is named only where the DNA matches it firmly. The size entry is marked missing in some rows and otherwise reads once, few, many or a size class.

D,size,V,J,CDR3,DNA
.,.,TRBV7-6,TRBJ2-1,CVSSVGSYSSYNEQFF,TGTGTCAGCAGCGTCGGGTCTTACTCCTCCTACAATGAGCAGTTCTTC
TRBD2,.,TRBV4-1,TRBJ2-1,CASSQWTSSYNEQFF,TGCGCCAGCAGCCAGTGGACTAGTTCCTACAATGAGCAGTTCTTC
TRBD1,.,TRBV6-2/TRBV6-3,TRBJ1-1,CASSRGRGVNTEAFF,TGTGCCAGCAGCCGCGGCAGGGGGGTGAACACTGAAGCTTTCTTT
TRBD2,once,TRBV2,TRBJ2-1,CATWTSRNEQFF,TGTGCCACCTGGACTAGCCGCAATGAGCAGTTCTTC
.,.,TRBV19,TRBJ2-2,CASSMDGPGELFF,TGTGCCAGTAGTATGGACGGTCCCGGGGAGCTGTTTTTT
.,.,TRBV20-1,TRBJ2-5,CSAREWGVQETQYF,TGCAGTGCTAGAGAGTGGGGGGTCCAAGAGACCCAGTACTTC
.,few,TRBV7-9,TRBJ2-1,CASSLANVEQFF,TGTGCCAGCAGCTTAGCTAATGTCGAGCAGTTCTTC
.,.,TRBV19,TRBJ1-4,CASSVAGTWSEKLFF,TGTGCCAGTAGTGTCGCCGGGACCTGGAGTGAAAAACTGTTTTTT
TRBD2,.,TRBV6-6,TRBJ2-3,CATFSGGARDTQYF,TGTGCCACCTTTAGCGGGGGGGCCCGAGATACGCAGTATTTT
TRBD1,many,TRBV7-9,TRBJ2-1,CASSGPGQGSSQQFF,TGTGCCAGCAGCGGACCGGGACAGGGGTCAAGTCAGCAGTTCTTC
.,.,TRBV4-1,TRBJ2-5,CASSPGVVSGTQETQYF,TGTGCCAGCAGCCCAGGGGTTGTGTCAGGGACTCAAGAGACCCAGTACTTC
TRBD1,.,TRBV19,TRBJ2-7,CASTPGQGAVYEQYF,TGTGCCAGTACCCCGGGACAGGGGGCTGTCTACGAGCAGTACTTC
.,.,TRBV27,TRBJ1-3,CASSSGEWGSGNTIYF,TGTGCCAGCAGTTCAGGGGAATGGGGCTCTGGAAACACCATATATTTT
TRBD2,few,TRBV29-1,TRBJ2-7,CSVWGTRSLAGGEQYF,TGCAGCGTTTGGGGAACACGGAGCCTAGCGGGGGGCGAGCAGTACTTC
.,.,TRBV24-1,TRBJ2-5,CATGGTTVGETQYF,TGTGCAACAGGCGGGACAACCGTCGGGGAGACCCAGTACTTC
.,.,TRBV5-6,TRBJ1-1,CASSLPFLRDTEAFF,TGTGCCAGCAGCCTCCCTTTTTTGAGGGACACTGAAGCTTTCTTT
.,.,TRBV7-9,TRBJ1-3,CASSLKGQWSSGNTIYF,TGTGCCAGCAGCTTGAAGGGGCAGTGGAGCTCTGGAAACACCATATATTTT
.,few,TRBV7-6,TRBJ1-6,CASSLPGRGSYNSPLHF,TGTGCCAGCAGCCTACCGGGCAGAGGCTCCTATAATTCACCCCTCCACTTT
TRBD2,.,TRBV15,TRBJ2-1,CATSARTSGDNEQFF,TGTGCCACCAGCGCCAGGACTAGCGGGGACAATGAGCAGTTCTTC
TRBD1,.,TRBV12-5,TRBJ1-3,CASGTGTGPGNTIYF,TGTGCTAGTGGTACAGGGACAGGACCTGGAAACACCATATATTTT
.,.,TRBV6-1,TRBJ1-3,CASSELGVGNTIYF,TGTGCCAGCAGTGAATTGGGGGTTGGAAACACCATATATTTT
.,.,TRBV6-1,TRBJ2-2,CASSELGDVANTGELFF,TGTGCCAGCAGTGAGTTAGGGGATGTTGCGAACACCGGGGAGCTGTTTTTT
.,few,TRBV20-1,TRBJ2-7,CSAKGTPADYEQYF,TGCAGTGCTAAGGGGACCCCCGCGGACTACGAGCAGTACTTC
TRBD1,many,TRBV6-5,TRBJ1-5,CASSYEAPQGGNQPQHF,TGTGCCAGCAGTTACGAGGCTCCCCAGGGGGGCAATCAGCCCCAGCATTTT
.,few,TRBV13,TRBJ2-1,CASKKVGNEQFF,TGTGCCAGCAAGAAAGTGGGGAATGAGCAGTTCTTC
TRBD1,.,TRBV7-4,TRBJ1-4,CASSSGRTGTEKLFF,TGTGCCAGCAGCTCGGGGCGGACAGGGACGGAAAAACTGTTTTTT
.,.,TRBV4-1,TRBJ1-1,CASSQVLSLEAFF,TGCGCCAGCAGCCAAGTGCTTTCATTGGAAGCTTTCTTT
.,.,TRBV6-6,TRBJ2-5,CASSYSDSDQETQYF,TGTGCCAGCAGTTACTCGGACAGTGATCAAGAGACCCAGTACTTC